The clone carrying this T cell receptor (beta chain) appeared a few times. This sample was included in a study of T cell changes during pregnancy in multiple sclerosis. The CDR3 covers 13 residues. Germline assignment: CDR1 SEHNR and CDR2 FQNEAQ (reference sequence). Trimming took 5 bases from V and 3 from J; bases not matched to a gene: 3. Only in-frame clones appear in the TCRdb table, and some are missing; sequencing was by immunoSEQ multiplex PCR. Seen here are about 60,000 clones, approximately 92% observed once, and the top ten hold around 0.93%. The TCR originated in a female donor with multiple sclerosis, enrolled in a pregnancy study. This material consisted of peripheral blood, taken in the first trimester of pregnancy. V usage is TRBV7-9 and J usage is TRBJ1-2; 7 bases align to TRBD1. The CDR3 DNA reads TGTGCCAGCAGCGCAACAGGGGACTATGGCTACACCTTC. Translation: CASSATGDYGYTF.